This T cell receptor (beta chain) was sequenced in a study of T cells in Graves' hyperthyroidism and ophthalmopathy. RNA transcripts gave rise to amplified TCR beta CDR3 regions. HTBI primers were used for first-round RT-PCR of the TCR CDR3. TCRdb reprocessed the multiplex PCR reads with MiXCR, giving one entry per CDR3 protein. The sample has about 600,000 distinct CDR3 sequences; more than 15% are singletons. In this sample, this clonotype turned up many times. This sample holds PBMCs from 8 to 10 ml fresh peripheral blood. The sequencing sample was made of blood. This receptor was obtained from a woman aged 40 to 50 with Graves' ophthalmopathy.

CDR3 amino acids: CASTLGLAGGLYYEQYF. The CDR3, as DNA: TGTGCCAGCACCCTGGGACTAGCGGGAGGACTTTACTACGAGCAGTACTTC. The genes are TRBV6-1 and TRBJ2-7; TRBD2 matches 15 bases. From germline, CDR1 is MNHNS and CDR2 SASEGT. Trimming removed 7 bases from V and 3 bases from J; junction bases left unmatched: 10. The CDR3 has 17 amino acids.